This TCR beta chain was recovered during a study of blood T cell repertoires in COVID-19. Across the study: Samples came from the United States, Italy and Spain, spanning acute and convalescent COVID-19.

Germline V gene data show CDR1 as SGHRS and CDR2 as YFSETQ. With V trimmed by 0 bases and J by 4 bases, 5 bases remained unmatched. The CDR3 is 15 amino acids. The participants were between about 18 and 90 years old and came from some 25 US areas. Participants had their cohort set by participant-reported clinical history. Assay: immunoSEQ multiplex PCR; the TCRdb copy retains only in-frame clones and omits some. The repertoire holds 150,000 to 200,000 clones, about 86% seen once, with 7.5% in the top ten. This chain connects TRBV5-1 to TRBJ1-1; TRBD1 matches 8 bases. The TCR originated in a man aged 40-50 years who had recovered from COVID-19. Sequencing input: PBMCs or T cells enriched from blood (not recorded which). CDR3 bases: TGCGCCAGCAGCTTGGGGACAGGGCGAGTCACTGAAGCTTTCTTT. Translating gives CASSLGTGRVTEAFF.